The sequence of this T cell receptor beta chain was determined in a study of blood T cell repertoires in COVID-19. Profiled with immunoSEQ multiplex PCR; TCRdb holds only in-frame clones, not every one. The sample consists of approximately 280,000 clones, 65% to 90% of them appearing once. The CDR3 runs 15 residues. The germline CDR1 and CDR2 sequences are SGHRS and YFSETQ. Trimming removed 2 bases from V and 4 bases from J; junction bases left unmatched: 8. Sequences were obtained from peripheral blood. The receptor's source is a man between 45 and 60 years old with active or convalescent COVID-19. V is TRBV5-1 and J is TRBJ2-5; 7 nucleotides agree with TRBD2. CDR3 region: CASSLTGGWGETQYF. Written as DNA, the CDR3 is TGCGCCAGCAGCTTAACGGGAGGTTGGGGAGAGACCCAGTACTTC.